A selection of T cell receptor beta chains follows, all from one sample in a study of T cell responses to AZD1222 COVID-19 vaccine. TCRdb keeps only in-frame clones here, not all; method: immunoSEQ multiplex PCR. The sample includes roughly 42,000 clones, 80% to 90% of them seen just once. The sample in question was peripheral blood, obtained 28 days after the second dose of the MenACWY control vaccine. The source is an adult who received the MenACWY meningococcal vaccine as a control. The CDR3 runs from the conserved cysteine through the conserved F or W. A D gene is named only where the DNA matches it firmly. A clone size is listed for some rows: how often the clone was seen (once, few, many), or a class if it is expanded.

j_gene,v_gene,d_gene,len,abundance,CDR3nt,CDR3aa
TRBJ1-4,TRBV6-5,.,12,.,TGTGCCAGCAGTTACCAGGGAGAAAAACTGTTTTTT,CASSYQGEKLFF
TRBJ1-4,TRBV5-5,.,15,.,TGTGCCAGCAGCTTGACAACGGGGACTAATGAAAAACTGTTTTTT,CASSLTTGTNEKLFF
TRBJ2-1,TRBV2,.,15,.,TGTGCCAGCAGTGAAGCAAAACTCTCCTACAATGAGCAGTTCTTC,CASSEAKLSYNEQFF
TRBJ1-4,TRBV7-8,TRBD1,15,.,TGTGCCAGCAGTTTGACAGGGGCCAGTAATGAAAAACTGTTTTTT,CASSLTGASNEKLFF
TRBJ2-3,TRBV27,.,14,.,TGTGCCAGCAAGAGAGAAAGGGGCACAGATACGCAGTATTTT,CASKRERGTDTQYF
TRBJ1-1,TRBV28,TRBD1,17,few,TGTGCCAGCAGGTCTGGGGTCCCACAGGGGCGGAGGACTGAAGCTTTCTTT,CASRSGVPQGRRTEAFF
TRBJ2-3,TRBV18,.,18,.,TGTGCCAGCTCACCACAAGGACAGACCAGCGAACTCAGACATACGCAGTATTTT,CASSPQGQTSELRHTQYF
TRBJ2-1,TRBV7-9,TRBD2,19,.,TGTGCCAGCAGCTACTCGTCAGTGGGACTAGCGGGAGTAAATGATGAGCAGTTCTTC,CASSYSSVGLAGVNDEQFF
TRBJ2-5,TRBV28,.,12,.,TGTGCCAGCAGCTCAATCCAAGAGACCCAGTACTTC,CASSSIQETQYF
TRBJ2-7,TRBV25-1,TRBD1,12,.,TGTGCCAGTAGCCGGGACAGTTACGAGCAGTACTTC,CASSRDSYEQYF
TRBJ2-7,TRBV19,TRBD2,15,.,TGTGCCAGTAGTATAGGACTAGCGGCCACCTACGAGCAGTACTTC,CASSIGLAATYEQYF
TRBJ2-7,TRBV29-1,TRBD2,13,once,TGCAGCGTTCTAGCGGGAGTAGGCTACGAGCAGTACTTC,CSVLAGVGYEQYF
TRBJ2-3,TRBV12-3/TRBV12-4,.,11,few,TGTGCCAGCAGTTTACCAGATACGCAGTATTTT,CASSLPDTQYF
TRBJ2-5,TRBV28,.,13,once,TGTGCCAGCAGCTGGGGGGCGGCGGGGACCCAGTACTTC,CASSWGAAGTQYF
TRBJ2-1,TRBV20-1,.,11,once,TGCAGTGCTAGACGAGTCAATGAGCAGTTCTTC,CSARRVNEQFF
TRBJ2-7,TRBV30,.,12,.,TGTGCCTGGTCTTTATCCAGCGACGAGCAGTACTTC,CAWSLSSDEQYF
TRBJ2-1,TRBV5-1,TRBD2,15,.,TGCGCCAGCACCGACGGCGGGAGAGCATACAATGAGCAGTTCTTC,CASTDGGRAYNEQFF
TRBJ2-5,TRBV10-1,TRBD1,15,.,TGCGCCAGCAGTGAAGGACAGGGGGCATTGGAGACCCAGTACTTC,CASSEGQGALETQYF
TRBJ2-2,TRBV25-1,.,12,.,TGTGCCAGCAGCGAAAGCCCCGGGGAGCTGTTTTTT,CASSESPGELFF
TRBJ2-4,TRBV3-1/TRBV3-2,.,16,.,TGTGCCAGCAGCCTCTCCCTCGGCCTAGCCAAAAACATTCAGTACTTC,CASSLSLGLAKNIQYF
TRBJ2-7,TRBV30,TRBD2,14,.,TGTGCCTGGAGCAAAACTAGCGGGAGGTACGAGCAGTACTTC,CAWSKTSGRYEQYF
TRBJ2-2,TRBV28,TRBD1,16,.,TGTGCCAGCAAAAAACCGGGACAGAATCTGGTCGGGGAGCTGTTTTTT,CASKKPGQNLVGELFF
TRBJ2-1,TRBV19,.,16,.,TGTGCCAGTAGTCCTAAACAGATCGGGGCCTACAATGAGCAGTTCTTC,CASSPKQIGAYNEQFF
TRBJ1-2,TRBV9,.,14,.,TGTGCCAGCAGCGTCGGGGGCGCTGGTTATGGCTACACCTTC,CASSVGGAGYGYTF
TRBJ2-5,TRBV5-6,.,11,.,TGTGCCAGCAGCTTGGTCGAGACCCAGTACTTC,CASSLVETQYF
TRBJ2-7,TRBV10-3,.,14,.,TGTGCCATCAGTGAGGCGGGACCCCCCTACGAGCAGTACTTC,CAISEAGPPYEQYF
TRBJ2-7,TRBV7-9,TRBD2,16,.,TGTGCCAGCAGCTTTAATGTAGCGGGCAGCTCCTACGAGCAGTACTTC,CASSFNVAGSSYEQYF
TRBJ2-7,TRBV29-1,.,11,.,TGCAGCGTTAAGCTAGGATACGAGCAGTACTTC,CSVKLGYEQYF